This TCR beta chain stems from a study of T cells in Graves' hyperthyroidism and ophthalmopathy. TCR beta CDR3 regions were amplified from RNA. HTBI primers were the set used in a first-round RT-PCR of the TCR CDR3. TCRdb analysed the multiplex PCR reads with MiXCR anew, one entry per CDR3 protein. The sample holds some 300,000 distinct CDR3 sequences, 13% seen once. CDR1 and CDR2 from the germline V gene are SGDLS and YYNGEE. The CDR3 totals 15 residues. After removal of 4 bases from V and 1 base from J, the junction contained 5 bases not matched to a gene. This TCR was recovered from a woman aged 25 to 45 with Graves' hyperthyroidism that later progressed to Graves' ophthalmopathy. The chain couples TRBV9 to TRBJ2-7; 10 positions agree with TRBD1. The source material was blood. CDR3: CASSPGTGVSYEQYF. DNA for the CDR3: TGTGCCAGCAGCCCAGGGACAGGGGTATCCTACGAGCAGTACTTC. The variable domain in full, completed from reference TRBV9 and TRBJ2-7, reads DSGVTQTPKHLITATGQRVTLRCSPRSGDLSVYWYQQSLDQGLQFLIQYYNGEERAKGNILERFSAQQFPDLHSELNLSSLELGDSALYFCASSPGTGVSYEQYFGPGTRLTVT.